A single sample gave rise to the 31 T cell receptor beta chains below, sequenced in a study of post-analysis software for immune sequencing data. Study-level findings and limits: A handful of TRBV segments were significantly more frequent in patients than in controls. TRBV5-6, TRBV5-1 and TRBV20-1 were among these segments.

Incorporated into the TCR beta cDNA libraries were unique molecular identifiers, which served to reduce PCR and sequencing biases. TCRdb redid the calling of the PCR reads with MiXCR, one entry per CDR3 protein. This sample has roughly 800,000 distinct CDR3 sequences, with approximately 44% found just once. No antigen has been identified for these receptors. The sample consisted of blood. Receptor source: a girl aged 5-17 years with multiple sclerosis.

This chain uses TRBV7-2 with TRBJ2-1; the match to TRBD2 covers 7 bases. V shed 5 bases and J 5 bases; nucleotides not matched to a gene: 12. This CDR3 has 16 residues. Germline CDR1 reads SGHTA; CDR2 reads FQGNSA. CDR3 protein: CASSRGWLADNNEQFF. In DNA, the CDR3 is TGTGCCAGCAGCCGGGGGTGGCTAGCGGATAACAATGAGCAGTTCTTC.

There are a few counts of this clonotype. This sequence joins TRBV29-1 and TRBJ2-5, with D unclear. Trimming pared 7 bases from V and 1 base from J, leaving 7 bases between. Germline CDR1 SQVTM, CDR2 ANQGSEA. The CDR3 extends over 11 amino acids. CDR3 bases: TGCAGCGGAAATACCCAAGAGACCCAGTACTTC. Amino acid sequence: CSGNTQETQYF.

The CDR3 DNA is TGTGCCAGCAGCTTAAGGCAGGGCAACCAAGAGACCCAGTACTTC. It translates to CASSLRQGNQETQYF. The chain couples TRBV7-9 to TRBJ2-5; D possibly corresponds to TRBD1 (5 bases). This CDR3 is built from 15 residues. V was shortened by 2 bases and J by 0 bases, with 10 bases between the two germline ends. Germline loops: CDR1 SEHNR, CDR2 FQNEAQ (reference sequence).

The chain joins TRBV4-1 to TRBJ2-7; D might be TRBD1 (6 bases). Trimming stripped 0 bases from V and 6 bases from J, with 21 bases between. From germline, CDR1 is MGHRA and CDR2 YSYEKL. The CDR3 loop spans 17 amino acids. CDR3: CASSQEFRAKVRGEQYF. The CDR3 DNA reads TGCGCCAGCAGCCAAGAATTTAGGGCAAAGGTCAGGGGCGAGCAGTACTTC.

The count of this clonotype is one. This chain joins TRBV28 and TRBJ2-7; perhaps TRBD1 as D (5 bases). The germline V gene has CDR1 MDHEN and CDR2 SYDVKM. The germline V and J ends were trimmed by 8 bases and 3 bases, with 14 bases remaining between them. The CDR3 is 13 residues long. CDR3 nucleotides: TGTGCCAGCCAGGGTCCGAGCGTCTACGAGCAGTACTTC. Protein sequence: CASQGPSVYEQYF.

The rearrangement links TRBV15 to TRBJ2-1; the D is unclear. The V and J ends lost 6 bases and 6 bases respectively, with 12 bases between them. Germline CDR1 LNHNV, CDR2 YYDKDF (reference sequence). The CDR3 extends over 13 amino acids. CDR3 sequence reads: CATSIGPGNEQFF. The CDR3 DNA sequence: TGTGCCACCAGTATTGGTCCGGGCAATGAGCAGTTCTTC.

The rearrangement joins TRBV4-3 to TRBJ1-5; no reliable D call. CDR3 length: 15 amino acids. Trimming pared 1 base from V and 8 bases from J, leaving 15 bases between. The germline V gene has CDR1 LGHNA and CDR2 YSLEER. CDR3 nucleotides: TGCGCCAGCAGCCAAGGGCCAGCGGGCGGTGAGCCCCAGCATTTT. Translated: CASSQGPAGGEPQHF.

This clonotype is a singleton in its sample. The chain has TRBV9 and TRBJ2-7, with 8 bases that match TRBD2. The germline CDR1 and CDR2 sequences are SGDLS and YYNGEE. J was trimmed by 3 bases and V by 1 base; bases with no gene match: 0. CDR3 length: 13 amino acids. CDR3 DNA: TGTGCCAGCAGCGTAAGCGGGGGCTACGAGCAGTACTTC. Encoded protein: CASSVSGGYEQYF.

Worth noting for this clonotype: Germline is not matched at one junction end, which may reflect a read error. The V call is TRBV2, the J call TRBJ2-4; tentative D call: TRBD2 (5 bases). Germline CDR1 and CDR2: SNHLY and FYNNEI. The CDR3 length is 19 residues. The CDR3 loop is CASLRSRETPLLAKSIQYF. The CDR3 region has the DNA TGTGCCAGCCTAAGAAGCCGGGAAACGCCTCTCCTAGCCAAAAGCATTCAGTACTTC.

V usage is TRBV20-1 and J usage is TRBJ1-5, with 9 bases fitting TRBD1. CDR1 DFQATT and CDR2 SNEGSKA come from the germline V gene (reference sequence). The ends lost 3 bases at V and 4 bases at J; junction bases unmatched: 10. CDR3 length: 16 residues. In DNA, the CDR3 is TGCAGTGCTAGGTGGACAGGGGTCTCAACTAATCAGCCCCAGCATTTT. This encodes CSARWTGVSTNQPQHF.

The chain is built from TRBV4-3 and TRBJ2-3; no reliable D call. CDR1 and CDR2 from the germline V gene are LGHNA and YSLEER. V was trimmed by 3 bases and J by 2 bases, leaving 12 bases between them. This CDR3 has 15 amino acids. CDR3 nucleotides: TGCGCCAGCAGCCAGGCCCGCATCCCCACAGATACGCAGTATTTT. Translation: CASSQARIPTDTQYF.

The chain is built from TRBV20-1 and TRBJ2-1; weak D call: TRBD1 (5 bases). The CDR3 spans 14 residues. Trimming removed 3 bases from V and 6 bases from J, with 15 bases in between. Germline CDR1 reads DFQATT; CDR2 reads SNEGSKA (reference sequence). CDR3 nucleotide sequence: TGCAGTGCTAGCATGCGACAGAGTGTCAATGAGCAGTTCTTC. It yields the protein CSASMRQSVNEQFF.

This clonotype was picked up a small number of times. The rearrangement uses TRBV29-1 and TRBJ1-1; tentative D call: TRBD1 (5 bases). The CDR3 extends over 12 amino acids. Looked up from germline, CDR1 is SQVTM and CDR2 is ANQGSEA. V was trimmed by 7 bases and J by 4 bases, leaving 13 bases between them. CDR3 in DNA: TGCAGCGCCACCGCGGGGGGCACTGAAGCTTTCTTT. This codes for CSATAGGTEAFF.

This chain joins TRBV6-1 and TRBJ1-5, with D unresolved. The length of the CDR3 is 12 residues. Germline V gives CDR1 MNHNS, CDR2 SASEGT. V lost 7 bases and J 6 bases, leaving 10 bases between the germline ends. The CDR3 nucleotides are TGTGCCAGCAAATCGGAGGGTCAGCCCCAGCATTTT. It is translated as CASKSEGQPQHF.

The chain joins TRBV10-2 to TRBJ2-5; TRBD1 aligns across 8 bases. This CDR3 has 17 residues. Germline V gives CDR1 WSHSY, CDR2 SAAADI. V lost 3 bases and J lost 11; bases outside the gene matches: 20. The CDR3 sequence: CASSDGSRLSGGDEQYF. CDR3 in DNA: TGCGCCAGCAGTGACGGTAGTAGGCTTTCAGGGGGCGATGAGCAGTACTTC.

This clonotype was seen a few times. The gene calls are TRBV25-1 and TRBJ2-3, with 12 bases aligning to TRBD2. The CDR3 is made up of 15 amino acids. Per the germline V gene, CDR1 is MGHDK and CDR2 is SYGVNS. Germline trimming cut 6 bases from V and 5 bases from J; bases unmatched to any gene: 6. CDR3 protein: CASSPSGRGGDTQYF. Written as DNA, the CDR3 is TGTGCCAGCAGCCCTAGCGGGAGGGGAGGAGATACGCAGTATTTT.

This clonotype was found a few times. CDR3 nucleotide sequence: TGCAGCGTCGAGACAACAGGGAGGTTCGAGCAGTACTTC. Residues: CSVETTGRFEQYF. The V call is TRBV29-1, the J call TRBJ2-7; either TRBD1 or TRBD2 may supply D (6 bases each). V was cut by 6 bases and J by 6 bases, with 18 bases left in between. This CDR3 is 13 amino acids long. CDR1 and CDR2 (germline): SQVTM, ANQGSEA.

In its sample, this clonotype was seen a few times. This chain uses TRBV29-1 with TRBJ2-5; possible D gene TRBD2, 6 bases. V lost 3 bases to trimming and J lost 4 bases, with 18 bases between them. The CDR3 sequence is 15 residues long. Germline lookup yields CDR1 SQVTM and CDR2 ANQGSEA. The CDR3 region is CSVEVVGGGGETQYF. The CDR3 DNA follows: TGCAGCGTTGAGGTTGTGGGGGGTGGAGGAGAGACCCAGTACTTC.

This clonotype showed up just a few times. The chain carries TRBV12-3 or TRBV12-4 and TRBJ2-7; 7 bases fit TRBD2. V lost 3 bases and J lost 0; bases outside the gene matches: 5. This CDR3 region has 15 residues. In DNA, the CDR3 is TGTGCCAGCAGTTTGCGGCGGGGGAGCTCCTACGAGCAGTACTTC. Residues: CASSLRRGSSYEQYF.

CDR3 DNA: TGTGCCACCCTAGGGGGGGTGCGGGCCGAAGCTTTCTTT. Encoded protein: CATLGGVRAEAFF. The chain joins TRBV9 to TRBJ1-1, with TRBD1 as a possible D gene (6 bases). In germline, CDR1 is SGDLS, CDR2 YYNGEE. CDR3 length: 13 amino acids. V was trimmed by 9 bases and J by 8 bases, leaving 20 bases between them.

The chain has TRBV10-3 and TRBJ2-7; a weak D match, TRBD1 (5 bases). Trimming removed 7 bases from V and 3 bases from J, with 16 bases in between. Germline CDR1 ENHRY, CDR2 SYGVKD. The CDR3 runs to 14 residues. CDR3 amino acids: CAIIQVGVRYEQYF. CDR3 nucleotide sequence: TGTGCCATCATCCAAGTAGGGGTTCGCTACGAGCAGTACTTC.

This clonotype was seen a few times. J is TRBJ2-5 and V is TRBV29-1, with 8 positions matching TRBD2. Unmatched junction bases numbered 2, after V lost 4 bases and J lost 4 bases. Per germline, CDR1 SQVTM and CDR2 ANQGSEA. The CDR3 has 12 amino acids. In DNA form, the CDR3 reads TGCAGCGTTGGGCTAGCGGGAGAGACCCAGTACTTC. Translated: CSVGLAGETQYF.

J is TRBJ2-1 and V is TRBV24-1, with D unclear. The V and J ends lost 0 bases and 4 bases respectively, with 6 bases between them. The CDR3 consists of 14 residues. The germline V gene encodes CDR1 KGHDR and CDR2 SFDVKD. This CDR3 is CATSDLSNYNEQFF. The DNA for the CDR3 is TGTGCCACCAGTGATTTGTCTAATTACAATGAGCAGTTCTTC.

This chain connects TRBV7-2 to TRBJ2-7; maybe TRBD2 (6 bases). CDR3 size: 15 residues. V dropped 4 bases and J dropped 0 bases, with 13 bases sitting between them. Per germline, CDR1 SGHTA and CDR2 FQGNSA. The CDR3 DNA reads TGTGCCAGCAGCTCCGGGGGATTCGGCTCCTACGAGCAGTACTTC. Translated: CASSSGGFGSYEQYF.

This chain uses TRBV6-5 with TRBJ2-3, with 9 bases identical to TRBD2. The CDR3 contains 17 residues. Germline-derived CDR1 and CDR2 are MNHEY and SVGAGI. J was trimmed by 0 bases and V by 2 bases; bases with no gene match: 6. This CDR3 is CASSYGPSGTSTDTQYF. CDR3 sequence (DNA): TGTGCCAGCAGTTACGGGCCTAGCGGGACTAGCACAGATACGCAGTATTTT.

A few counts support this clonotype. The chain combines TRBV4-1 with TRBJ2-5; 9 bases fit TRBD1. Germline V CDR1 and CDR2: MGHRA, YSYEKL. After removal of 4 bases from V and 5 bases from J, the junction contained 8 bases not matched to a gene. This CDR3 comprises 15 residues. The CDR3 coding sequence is TGCGCCAGCAGCCCACAGGGGGCTCTTGGGGAGACCCAGTACTTC. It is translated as CASSPQGALGETQYF.

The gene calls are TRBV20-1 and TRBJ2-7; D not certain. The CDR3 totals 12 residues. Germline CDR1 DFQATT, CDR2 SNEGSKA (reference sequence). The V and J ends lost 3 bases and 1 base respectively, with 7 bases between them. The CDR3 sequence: CSARQASYEQYF. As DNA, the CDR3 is TGCAGTGCTAGGCAGGCGTCCTACGAGCAGTACTTC.

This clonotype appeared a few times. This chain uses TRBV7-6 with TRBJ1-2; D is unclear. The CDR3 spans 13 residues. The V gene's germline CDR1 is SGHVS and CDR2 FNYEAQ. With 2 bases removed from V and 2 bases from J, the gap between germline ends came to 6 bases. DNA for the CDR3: TGTGCCAGCAGCTTAACGGACAACTATGGCTACACCTTC. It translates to CASSLTDNYGYTF.

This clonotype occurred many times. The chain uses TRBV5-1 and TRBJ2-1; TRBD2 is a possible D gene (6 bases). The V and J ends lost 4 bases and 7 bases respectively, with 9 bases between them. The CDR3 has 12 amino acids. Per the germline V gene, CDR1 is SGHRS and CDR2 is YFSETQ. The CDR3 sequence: CASSRTKNEQFF. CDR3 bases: TGCGCCAGCAGCAGGACTAAGAATGAGCAGTTCTTC.

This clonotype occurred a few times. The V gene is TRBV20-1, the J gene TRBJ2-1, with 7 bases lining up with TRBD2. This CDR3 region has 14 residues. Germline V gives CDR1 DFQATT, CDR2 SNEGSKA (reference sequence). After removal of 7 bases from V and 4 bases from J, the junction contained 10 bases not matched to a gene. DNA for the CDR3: TGCAGTGGTGCGGGAGCTGAGGGATACAATGAGCAGTTCTTC. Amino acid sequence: CSGAGAEGYNEQFF.

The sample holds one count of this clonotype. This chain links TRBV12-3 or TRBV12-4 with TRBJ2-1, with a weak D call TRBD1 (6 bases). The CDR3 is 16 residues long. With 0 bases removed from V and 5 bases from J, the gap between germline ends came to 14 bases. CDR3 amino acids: CASSLALGQPNNEQFF. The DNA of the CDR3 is TGTGCCAGCAGTTTAGCGCTAGGACAGCCAAACAATGAGCAGTTCTTC.